Detailed here is one TCR beta chain. This clone was seen a handful of times. The specificity of this receptor is unknown. Base qualities are not recorded, but no much larger clone differs from it by a single base. This entry is derived from a study of beta chain features in type 1 diabetes (dated by TCRdb to 2016 to 2018). Context from the whole study: No differences in mean age, gender distribution, total cell number or subset yield were found between patients and healthy donors. Across all samples, roughly 110,000,000 sorted cells were examined, and cell number per subset correlated strongly with RNA yield. In the study, TCRB repertoires of sorted circulating CD4+ T cell subsets from recently diagnosed type 1 diabetes patients were compared with those of matched healthy donors. Regulatory and stem cell-like memory subsets were obtained from only 8 patients and roughly 8 healthy donors, while naive and central memory subsets were obtained from all 28 donors.

The entire amount of isolated RNA was reverse transcribed using the High Capacity cDNA Reverse Transcription Kit, so the sequenced TCRB transcripts were expressed ones. Naive, central memory and regulatory T cell samples underwent deep immunoSEQ sequencing, averaging about 3.3 million total reads per sample. After sorted cells were lysed in RLT buffer, RNA was extracted with DNase-treated RNeasy Micro or Mini kits, with the choice depending on cell number. To prevent cross-contamination, every cell subset was processed on its own, while patient and healthy donor samples were processed together. TCRB sequences were amplified from cDNA with the immunoSEQ multiplex PCR, producing 87-bp fragments spanning the CDR3 region. Sequencing of the amplicons was performed on the Illumina HiSeq platform. The original methods were these. PCR bias was corrected computationally using synthetic template baselines, and reads within Hamming distance 2 were collapsed, with unmergeable singletons discarded. By aligning reads against IMGT, V, D and J genes, CDR3 length, and insertions or deletions at six rearrangement sites were assigned. Within each subset, clonotype counts were normalized to the number of sorted cells before true diversity and Gini coefficients were calculated with the tcR R package. The overlap coefficient, calculated on TCRB nucleotide sequences, was used to quantify repertoire sharing. Out-of-frame TCRB sequences from naive cells were analyzed as a proxy for the pre-selection repertoire. What TCRdb holds here is the immuneACCESS table cut down to in-frame rearrangements. Part of the clones is not present; checked against another copy, under half of the missing clones reflect an unresolved V gene, and the others are unexplained. The DNA gave D and trimming, while V, J and clone size come from that table. The sample table contains approximately 260,000 clones; only one count was recorded for less than 30% of them. The ten largest clonotypes hold about 0.012% of the sample.

Each donor gave one peripheral blood draw, approximately 110 mL on average, collected into heparinised tubes. A BD FACSAria II was used to sort naive, central memory, regulatory and stem cell-like memory CD4+ T cells with a panel that included CD45RO, CCR7, CD25, CD127, CD95 and CD27. Every sorted population had a purity above 95%. PBMCs were separated immediately by Lymphoprep density gradient centrifugation and were stained directly, without being cultured. Samples were stained and sorted in pairs, with one healthy donor and one patient per experiment, so that batch effects were minimized. From cysteine to phenylalanine, the CDR3 is 13 amino acids long. The kept DNA is CDR3 alone, 39 bases in frame from the first base. V loses 0 bases, J loses 5 bases, and the germline ends lie 8 bases apart. CDR1 and CDR2 were assigned from the germline V gene (reference sequence) as LNHNV and YYDKDF. The research as a whole found: Shorter templates might be favored by PCR, yet because patient and control samples were amplified and corrected together, any such skew would affect both groups equally. Because cDNA was sequenced instead of genomic DNA, highly expressing activated cells could be over-represented, though the groups showed no difference in activation or CD3 levels. A moderate but significant shortening of TCRB CDR3 length was observed in type 1 diabetes patients in all four CD4+ subsets. Because the HLA sub-analyses included only small numbers of individuals, any influence of HLA type on TCRB rearrangement was left unresolved. Naive, central memory and regulatory TCRB repertoires appeared to be more alike among patients than among healthy donors. Patients with type 1 diabetes made fewer insertions and deleted more nucleotides at VDJ recombination sites, implying thymic rearrangement abnormalities.

The sequence joins TRBV15 to TRBJ2-7, with no reliable assignment of the D segment. Sequences were obtained from naive CD4+ T cells from blood. The cell subset or site label on this specimen signifies: true naive CD4+ T cells. The sequence came from a woman aged 30 to 39 with type 1 diabetes. The sequenced DNA: TGTGCCACCAGCAGAGATCCCCCAGACGAGCAGTACTTC. Its translation is CATSRDPPDEQYF.